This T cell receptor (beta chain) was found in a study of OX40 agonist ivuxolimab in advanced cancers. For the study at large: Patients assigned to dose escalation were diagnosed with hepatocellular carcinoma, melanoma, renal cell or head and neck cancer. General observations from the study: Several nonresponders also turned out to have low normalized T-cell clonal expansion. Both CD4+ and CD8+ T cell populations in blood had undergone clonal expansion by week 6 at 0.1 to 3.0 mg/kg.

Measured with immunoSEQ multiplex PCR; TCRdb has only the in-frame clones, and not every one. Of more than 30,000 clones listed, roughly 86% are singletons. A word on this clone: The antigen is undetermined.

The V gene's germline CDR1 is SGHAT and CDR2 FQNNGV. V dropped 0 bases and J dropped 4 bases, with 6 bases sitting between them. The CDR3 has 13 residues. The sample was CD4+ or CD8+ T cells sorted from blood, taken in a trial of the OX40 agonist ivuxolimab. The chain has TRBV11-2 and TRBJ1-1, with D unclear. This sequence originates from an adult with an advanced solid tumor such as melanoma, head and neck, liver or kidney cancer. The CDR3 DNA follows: TGTGCCAGCAGCTTAGAGTCGGTCACTGAAGCTTTCTTT. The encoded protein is CASSLESVTEAFF.